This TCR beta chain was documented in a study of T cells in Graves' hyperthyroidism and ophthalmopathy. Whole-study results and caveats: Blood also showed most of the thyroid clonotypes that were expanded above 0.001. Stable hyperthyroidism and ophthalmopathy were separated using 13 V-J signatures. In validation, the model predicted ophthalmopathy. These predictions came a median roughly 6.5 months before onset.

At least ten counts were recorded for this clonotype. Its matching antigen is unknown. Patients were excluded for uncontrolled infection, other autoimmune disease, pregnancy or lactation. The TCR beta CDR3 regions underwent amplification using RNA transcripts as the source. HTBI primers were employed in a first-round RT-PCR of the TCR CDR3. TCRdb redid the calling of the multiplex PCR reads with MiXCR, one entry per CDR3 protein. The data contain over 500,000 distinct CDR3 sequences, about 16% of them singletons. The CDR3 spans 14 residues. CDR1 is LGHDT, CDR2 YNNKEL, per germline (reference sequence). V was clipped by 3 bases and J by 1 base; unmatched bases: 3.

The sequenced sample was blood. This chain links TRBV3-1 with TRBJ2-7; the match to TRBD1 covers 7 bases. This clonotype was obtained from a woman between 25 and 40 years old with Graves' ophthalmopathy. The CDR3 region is CASSQETGSYEQYF. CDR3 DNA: TGTGCCAGCAGCCAGGAGACAGGGTCCTACGAGCAGTACTTC.